This TCR beta chain was obtained from a study of blood T cells in healthy people across ages (dated by TCRdb to about 2015). Broadly, across the study: In model experiments, template switching captured roughly one uniquely barcoded TCR beta cDNA molecule for every two T cells. Donors were grouped into four age groups: young (average roughly 16 years), middle-aged (over 35), aged (around 62) and long-lived (about 89). The study analyzed two additional independent replicas of 1 million unique cDNA reads from the same blood draw for two donors, one aged 18 to 29 and one aged 80 or older. The study measured age-related changes in TCR beta repertoire diversity using deep sequencing normalized with unique cDNA molecular identifiers. Donors of different ages were randomly distributed across sequencing lanes to avoid experimental bias. What the authors observed across the whole study: Estimates of total diversity based on one million sequenced T cells were considered lower bounds and underestimates. Because donor CMV infection status was unknown, age-related changes in expanded clonotypes were potentially confounded. Observed TCR beta diversity per million T cells fell roughly linearly with age, and a significant reduction was already apparent by age approximately 41. The percentage of naive T cells measured by flow cytometry correlated strongly with observed TCR beta diversity. Compared with the aged group, the long-lived group had more naive CD4+ T cells, fewer expanded clones and increased TCR diversity, suggesting age selection. Since profiling was done on bulk unsorted PBMCs, naive and antigen-experienced compartments could not be conclusively compared.

To prepare the library, 5' RACE was applied. Sequencer: Illumina HiSeq 2500. A second PCR of roughly 7 to 11 cycles was performed with a sample-barcoded 5' primer and a J-beta primer mix. A template-switch 5' adaptor carrying 12 random nucleotides introduced a unique molecular identifier onto each TCR beta cDNA molecule. At least 3 million CDR3-containing paired-end reads were obtained from each sample. The Mint cDNA synthesis kit, primed by a TRBC-specific oligonucleotide, was used to synthesize first-strand cDNA from all RNA. All cDNA was treated with uracil-DNA glycosylase and then went through a first 18-cycle PCR with the universal primers M1SS and BC2_uni_R. The published analysis was carried out like this. Each sample was normalized by randomly selecting 1 million high-quality reads, each carrying a distinct molecular identifier. Reads with shared molecular identifiers were discarded instead of being binned into consensus sequences. MiTCR, run with a Q25 quality threshold and the strictest error-elimination algorithm, handled CDR3 identification, clonotype clustering and error correction. A nonparametric unseen species model with Euler transformation was used to estimate lower-bound total TCR beta diversity. TCRdb reprocessed the public reads (quality trimming at Q25 with fastp, clone calling with MiXCR) and kept in-frame beta chains. For every CDR3 protein sequence, its rows merge into one entry that carries the most common genes and DNA. Clone size and V and J calls follow TCRdb, not the original study. The sample table holds around 900,000 distinct CDR3 sequences, of which 25% to 35% were seen once. Around 15% of the sample is held by the ten biggest clonotypes.

Systemically healthy Caucasian individuals from Russia, 39 in total and aged 6 to 90 years, were included as donors. Each donor gave 8 to 10 milliliters of peripheral blood, collected into EDTA-treated Vacutainer tubes. PBMCs were isolated by Ficoll-Paque density-gradient centrifugation, with at least 6 million obtained per sample. Total RNA was extracted from PBMCs with Trizol reagent, with at least 5.5 micrograms obtained per sample. Naive CD45RAhigh/CD27high T cell percentages were measured by flow cytometry on a PBMC aliquot from every donor. This clonotype was detected only a few times. Its antigen is currently not known. The junction departs from the called germline gene at one end, perhaps through a read error. Sequences were obtained from blood. The clonotype was recovered from a woman aged 80 or older in good health.

The DNA sequence is given as TGTGCTAGCAGCGCCCACCGTGGGTTCCAAGAGACCCAGTACTTC. Its protein product is CASSAHRGFQETQYF. The chain was built from TRBV7-7 and TRBJ2-5, with no D gene named confidently. Measured from the cysteine to the phenylalanine, the CDR3 is 15 residues long. Only the CDR3 portion is preserved as DNA: 45 bases, with reading frame beginning at the first base. According to the germline V gene (reference sequence), CDR1 reads SSHAT and CDR2 reads FNYEAQ. Joined to the reference TRBV7-7 and TRBJ2-5 proteins, this CDR3 gives the full variable domain: GAGVSQSPRYKVTKRGQDVTLRCDPISSHATLYWYQQALGQGPEFLTYFNYEAQPDKSGLPSDRFSAERPEGSISTLTIQRTEQRDSAMYRCASSAHRGFQETQYFGPGTRLLVL.